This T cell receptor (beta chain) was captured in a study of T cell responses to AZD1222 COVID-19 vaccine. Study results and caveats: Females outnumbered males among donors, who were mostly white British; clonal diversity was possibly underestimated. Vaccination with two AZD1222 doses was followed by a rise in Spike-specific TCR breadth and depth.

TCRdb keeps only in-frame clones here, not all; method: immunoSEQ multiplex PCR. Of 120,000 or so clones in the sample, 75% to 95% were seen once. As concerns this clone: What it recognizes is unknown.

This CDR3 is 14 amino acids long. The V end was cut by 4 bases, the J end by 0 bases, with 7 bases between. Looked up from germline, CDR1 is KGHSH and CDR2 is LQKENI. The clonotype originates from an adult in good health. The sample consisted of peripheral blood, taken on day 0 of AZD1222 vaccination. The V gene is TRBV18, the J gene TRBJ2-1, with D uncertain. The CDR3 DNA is TGTGCCAGCTCACTAGAGAGCTCCTACAATGAGCAGTTCTTC. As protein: CASSLESSYNEQFF.